Reported below is one TCR beta chain. Which antigen it targets is not known. Within one base of it there is no much larger clone, and no base qualities were kept. The entire isolated RNA was reverse transcribed using the High Capacity cDNA Reverse Transcription Kit, and thus expressed TCRB transcripts were sequenced. Deep immunoSEQ sequencing was performed on naive, central memory and regulatory T cell samples, with an average of around 3.4 million total reads per sample. Sorted cells were lysed in RLT buffer and RNA was extracted with DNase-treated RNeasy Micro or Mini kits, depending on cell number. To prevent cross-contamination, every cell subset was processed on its own, while patient and healthy donor samples were processed together. TCRB sequences were amplified from cDNA with the immunoSEQ multiplex PCR, producing 87-bp fragments spanning the CDR3 region. Sequencing of the amplicons was performed on the Illumina HiSeq platform. In the original analysis: Synthetic template baselines were used to correct PCR bias computationally, reads within Hamming distance 2 were collapsed together, and singletons that could not be merged were discarded. By aligning reads against IMGT, V, D and J genes, CDR3 length, and insertions or deletions at six rearrangement sites were assigned. Within each subset, clonotype counts were normalized to sorted cell number, and only after that were true diversity and Gini coefficients computed with the tcR R package. Repertoire sharing was quantified using the overlap coefficient calculated on TCRB nucleotide sequences. As a proxy for the pre-selection repertoire, out-of-frame TCRB sequences from naive cells were analyzed. TCRdb stores this immuneACCESS table with in-frame sequences only. Part of the clones is absent; in the studies checked, under half of the shortfall reflects unresolved V genes, and no reason is known for the rest. The V and J calls and clone size come from that table; D and trimming were worked out from the DNA. The sample table holds hundreds of thousands of clones, of which roughly an eighth were seen once. Around 0.025% of the sample is held by the ten biggest clonotypes.

Each donor gave one peripheral blood draw, averaging approximately 0.12 L, which was collected into heparinised tubes. A BD FACSAria II and a panel including CD45RO, CCR7, CD25, CD127, CD95 and CD27 were used to sort naive, central memory, regulatory and stem cell-like memory CD4+ T cells. Every sorted population had a purity above 95%. PBMCs were isolated immediately by Lymphoprep density gradient centrifugation and stained directly without culture. So that batch effects would be minimized, each experiment stained and sorted samples in pairs, pairing one healthy donor with one patient. The data derive from a study of beta chain features in type 1 diabetes (dated by TCRdb to about 2018). The study in broad terms: Patients and healthy donors did not differ in mean age, gender distribution, total cell number or subset yield. A total of approximately 99,000,000 sorted cells were examined across all samples, and RNA yield correlated strongly with the number of cells per subset. The study compared the TCRB repertoires of sorted circulating CD4+ T cell subsets in recently diagnosed type 1 diabetes patients with those in matched healthy donors. Naive and central memory subsets were obtained from all 30 or so donors, but regulatory and stem cell-like memory subsets were isolated from only 8 patients and roughly eight healthy donors. General findings and caveats noted by the study authors: HLA sub-analyses involved small numbers of individuals, so any influence of HLA type on TCRB rearrangement remained unresolved. The naive, central memory and regulatory TCRB repertoires appeared to resemble one another more closely among patients than among healthy donors. Shorter templates might be favored by PCR, yet because patient and control samples were amplified and corrected together, any such skew would affect both groups equally. A moderate but significant shortening of TCRB CDR3 length was observed in type 1 diabetes patients in all four CD4+ subsets. At VDJ recombination sites, patients with type 1 diabetes made fewer insertions and deleted more nucleotides, a pattern implying thymic rearrangement abnormalities. Because cDNA was sequenced instead of genomic DNA, highly expressing activated cells could be over-represented, though the groups showed no difference in activation or CD3 levels.

Reading from cysteine to phenylalanine, the CDR3 counts 16 amino acids. Solely the CDR3 DNA is kept, with 48 bases framed from the first base. V trim: 8 bases; J trim: 0 bases; unmatched bases: 6. In the germline V gene, CDR1 corresponds to SGHRS and CDR2 to YFSETQ. The V and J segments used are TRBV5-1 and TRBJ1-4; 11 bases in the middle match TRBD1. The TCR was taken from a middle-aged woman in good health. Sequenced: naive CD4+ T cells from blood. The sample's cell subset or site label, decoded: true naive CD4+ T cells. CDR3 sequence: CASGQGAPATNEKLFF. Here is the DNA: TGCGCCAGTGGACAGGGGGCGCCGGCAACTAATGAAAAACTGTTTTTT.